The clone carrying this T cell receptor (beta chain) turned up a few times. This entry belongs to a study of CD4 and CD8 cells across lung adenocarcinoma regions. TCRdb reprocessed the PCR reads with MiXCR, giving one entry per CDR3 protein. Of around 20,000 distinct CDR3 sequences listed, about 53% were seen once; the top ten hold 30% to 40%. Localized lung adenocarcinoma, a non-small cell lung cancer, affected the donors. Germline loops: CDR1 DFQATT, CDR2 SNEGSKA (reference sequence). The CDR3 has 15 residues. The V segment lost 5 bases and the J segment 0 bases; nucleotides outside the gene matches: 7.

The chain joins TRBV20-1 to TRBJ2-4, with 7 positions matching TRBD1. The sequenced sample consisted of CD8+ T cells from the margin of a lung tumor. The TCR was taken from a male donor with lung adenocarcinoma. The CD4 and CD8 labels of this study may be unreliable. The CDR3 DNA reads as TGCAGTGCTCGCCGTACAGGGGAAGCCAAAAACATTCAGTACTTC. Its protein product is CSARRTGEAKNIQYF.